In its sample, the clone carrying this TCR beta chain was seen a few times. Its target is not known. In TCRdb, the reads were re-called with MiXCR into one record per CDR3 protein. The data show 900,000 to 950,000 distinct CDR3 sequences, approximately 31% seen once. The source of the sample is a study of T cell repertoires in cytomegalovirus infection. Across the whole study: From public TCR beta signatures came an indication of both CMV infection and matching HLA type.

This CDR3 is 14 amino acids long. CDR1 and CDR2 from the germline V gene are MNHEY and SMNVEV (reference sequence). V was shortened by 2 bases and J by 7 bases, with 12 bases between the two germline ends. The receptor was isolated from a human donor in good health (CMV status not recorded). Some clones in this sample may be carry-over from other donors' samples. The sequenced sample was cultured CD8+ T cells from PBMCs, obtained from culture after CMV antigen stimulation. The chain has TRBV27 and TRBJ2-1; D gene ambiguous. CDR3 protein: CASSLALDVNEQFF. CDR3 sequence (DNA): TGTGCCAGCAGTTTAGCTCTCGACGTGAATGAGCAGTTCTTC.